The 10 T cell receptor beta chains given below trace back to one sample, sequenced in a study of vaccination and CD4 T cells after COVID-19. Treatment here: 10-day PBMC culture with coronavirus spike peptide pools or control peptides (ViraFEST assay). Cultured CD4+ T cell DNA was sequenced using the Oncomine TCR Beta short-read assay. TCRdb fed the PCR reads into MiXCR, producing one record per CDR3 protein. The data hold over 15,000 distinct CDR3 sequences, with around 45% observed a single time. Their antigens are not known. This sample comprised CD4+ T cells from blood, cultured in vitro, obtained before SARS-CoV-2 vaccination. These receptors were taken from a human donor who had recovered from COVID-19.

The V and J genes are TRBV5-6 and TRBJ1-2; 8 positions match TRBD1. J was trimmed by 2 bases and V by 4 bases; bases with no gene match: 7. The germline V gene has CDR1 SGHDT and CDR2 YYEEEE. The CDR3 totals 15 residues. The CDR3 sequence: CASSARTGRNYGYTF. Written as DNA, the CDR3 is TGTGCCAGCAGCGCGAGGACAGGGCGGAACTATGGCTACACCTTC.

This clonotype was seen more than once but under ten times. The chain links TRBV19 to TRBJ1-1; unclear D gene. From germline, CDR1 is LNHDA and CDR2 SQIVND (reference sequence). Trimming removed 4 bases from V and 0 bases from J, with 15 bases in between. The CDR3 spans 16 residues. CDR3 sequence: CASSTIRLTMNTEAFF. The CDR3 DNA is TGTGCCAGTAGTACGATCAGGCTTACGATGAACACTGAAGCTTTCTTT. The variable domain in full, with the rest retrieved from reference TRBV19 and TRBJ1-1, is DGGITQSPKYLFRKEGQNVTLSCEQNLNHDAMYWYRQDPGQGLRLIYYSQIVNDFQKGDIAEGYSVSREKKESFPLTVTSAQKNPTAFYLCASSTIRLTMNTEAFFGQGTRLTVV.

The chain joins TRBV7-9 to TRBJ1-6; the match to TRBD1 covers 9 bases. The CDR3 has 14 amino acids. Per the germline V gene, CDR1 is SEHNR and CDR2 is FQNEAQ (reference sequence). V lost 4 bases to trimming and J lost 7 bases; unmatched junction nucleotides: 2. As DNA, the CDR3 is TGTGCCAGCAGCTCGGGGACAGGGAATTCACCCCTCCACTTT. It encodes CASSSGTGNSPLHF.

The rearrangement uses TRBV6-2 or TRBV6-3 and TRBJ1-1; D uncertain. Germline CDR1 reads MNHEY; CDR2 reads SVGEGT. V was cut by 8 bases and J by 1 base, with 14 bases left in between. CDR3 size: 14 residues. The chain's CDR3 is CASATHVGNTEAFF. The DNA of the CDR3 is TGTGCCAGCGCCACCCACGTGGGGAACACTGAAGCTTTCTTT.

V is TRBV7-9 and J is TRBJ2-5; 8 bases are a match to TRBD2. CDR3 length: 15 residues. V shed 3 bases, J shed 5 bases, and the junction held 8 bases outside the gene matches. In germline, CDR1 is SEHNR, CDR2 FQNEAQ (reference sequence). The CDR3 reads CASSLRPTGGETQYF. CDR3 DNA: TGTGCCAGCAGCTTGCGCCCTACGGGAGGGGAGACCCAGTACTTC.

The chain combines TRBV28 with TRBJ2-7; 10 nucleotides match TRBD2. The germline gives CDR1 MDHEN, CDR2 SYDVKM. Losses at the gene ends were 4 bases for V and 0 bases for J; bases not matched to a gene: 3. The CDR3 is 15 amino acids. The CDR3 region is CASSSLAGNSYEQYF. As DNA, the CDR3 is TGTGCCAGCAGTTCACTAGCGGGAAACTCCTACGAGCAGTACTTC. Together with reference TRBV28 and TRBJ2-7, the CDR3 gives the full variable domain: DVKVTQSSRYLVKRTGEKVFLECVQDMDHENMFWYRQDPGLGLRLIYFSYDVKMKEKGDIPEGYSVSREKKERFSLILESASTNQTSMYLCASSSLAGNSYEQYFGPGTRLTVT.

The chain links TRBV6-1 to TRBJ2-5; 9 nucleotides align to TRBD1. V lost 1 base, J lost 2 bases, and 2 bases stayed unmatched. This CDR3 is built from 15 residues. Germline V gene sequence: CDR1 MNHNS, CDR2 SASEGT. CDR3 sequence reads: CASSEEDRGQETQYF. DNA for the CDR3: TGTGCCAGCAGTGAAGAGGACAGGGGTCAAGAGACCCAGTACTTC.

The chain couples TRBV7-2 to TRBJ2-5, with 12 bases aligning to TRBD2. Germline V gene sequence: CDR1 SGHTA, CDR2 FQGNSA. The CDR3 consists of 18 residues. The V segment lost 1 base and the J segment 0 bases; nucleotides outside the gene matches: 6. The CDR3 sequence is CASSLVPGTSGYQETQYF. The CDR3 DNA reads as TGTGCCAGCAGCTTAGTACCAGGGACTAGCGGGTACCAAGAGACCCAGTACTTC.

This clonotype turned up a few times. The J gene is TRBJ1-1, the V gene TRBV19; unclear D gene. CDR1 LNHDA and CDR2 SQIVND come from the germline V gene (reference sequence). CDR3 length equals 14 residues. V was clipped by 7 bases and J by 1 base, with 13 bases between them. This CDR3 is CASINGDPNTEAFF. The CDR3 region has the DNA TGTGCCAGTATCAACGGGGATCCGAACACTGAAGCTTTCTTT.

V usage is TRBV20-1 and J usage is TRBJ1-2; 7 nucleotides line up with TRBD1. Germline V CDR1 and CDR2: DFQATT, SNEGSKA (reference sequence). Trimming took 0 bases from V and 6 from J; bases not matched to a gene: 7. CDR3 length: 14 residues. DNA of the CDR3: TGCAGTGCTAGAGATGTTGATACAGGGGATGGCTACACCTTC. Protein sequence: CSARDVDTGDGYTF.